Listed here are 4 T cell receptor beta chains from one sample, sequenced in a study of T cell responses to AZD1222 COVID-19 vaccine. The table came from immunoSEQ multiplex PCR; TCRdb's copy has only in-frame clones and leaves some out. The sample holds about 150,000 clones; about 90% are singletons and the top ten take roughly 3.4%. The sequences come from peripheral blood, collected 28 days after the second AZD1222 dose. These receptors were taken from an adult who received the AZD1222 COVID-19 vaccine.

The chain has TRBV6-5 and TRBJ1-6; 7 bases fit TRBD1. This CDR3 is built from 14 residues. With 4 bases clipped from V and 7 bases from J, the junction kept 4 bases outside the gene matches. CDR1 and CDR2 from the germline V gene are MNHEY and SVGAGI. The CDR3 DNA follows: TGTGCCAGCAGTTCGAGACAGGGAAATTCACCCCTCCACTTT. Residues: CASSSRQGNSPLHF.

The chain links TRBV15 to TRBJ2-2; 7 nucleotides match TRBD1. Per germline, CDR1 LNHNV and CDR2 YYDKDF (reference sequence). CDR3 length equals 16 residues. V shed 3 bases, J shed 7 bases, and the junction held 11 bases outside the gene matches. The CDR3 DNA sequence: TGTGCCACCAGCAGCGACTTGGGACAGTACCACGGGGAGCTGTTTTTT. Protein product: CATSSDLGQYHGELFF.

V gene TRBV30 combines with J gene TRBJ2-5; 10 bases map to TRBD2. This CDR3 is built from 16 residues. Germline CDR1 GTSNPN, CDR2 SVGIG (reference sequence). V lost 1 base to trimming and J lost 5 bases; unmatched junction nucleotides: 10. Here the CDR3 DNA reads TGTGCCTGGAGTGCCCTAGCGGGAGCTAGGTCGGAGACCCAGTACTTC. Residues: CAWSALAGARSETQYF.

The rearrangement uses TRBV14 and TRBJ1-4, with a weak D call TRBD1 (5 bases). V was pared by 2 bases and J by 2 bases, with 6 bases between. From germline, CDR1 is SGHDN and CDR2 FVKESK. The CDR3 covers 14 residues. The CDR3 loop reads CASSQWGTNEKLFF. CDR3 sequence (DNA): TGTGCCAGCAGCCAATGGGGGACTAATGAAAAACTGTTTTTT. The whole variable domain, remainder taken from reference TRBV14 and TRBJ1-4, is EAGVTQFPSHSVIEKGQTVTLRCDPISGHDNLYWYRRVMGKEIKFLLHFVKESKQDESGMPNNRFLAERTGGTYSTLKVQPAELEDSGVYFCASSQWGTNEKLFFGSGTQLSVL.